A selection of T cell receptor beta chains follows, all from one sample in a study of response to subunit inactivated influenza vaccine. TCRdb recomputed calls from the RT-PCR reads with MiXCR, one row per CDR3 protein. The sample records roughly 160,000 distinct CDR3 sequences, 9.5% to 13% being singletons. The material was non-naive T cells sorted from PBMCs, obtained roughly 6 weeks after vaccination. These receptor sequences come from a man aged 50-59 years who received an inactivated influenza vaccine. CDR3s include the opening cysteine and the closing phenylalanine or tryptophan. D genes are given only for firm matches. Size is stated for part of the rows, as once, few or many counts, or as a class when the clone is expanded.

>TRBD1|TRBV20-1|few|TRBJ1-5
CSARDVTGGVQPQHF
TGCAGTGCTAGAGACGTTACAGGGGGTGTTCAGCCCCAGCATTTT
>.|TRBV10-1|.|TRBJ2-1
CASSEEDSYNEQFF
TGCGCCAGCAGTGAGGAGGATTCCTACAATGAGCAGTTCTTC
>.|TRBV10-2|many|TRBJ2-1
CASGGLASYNEQFF
TGCGCCAGCGGGGGGCTAGCGAGCTACAATGAGCAGTTCTTC
>.|TRBV28|many|TRBJ2-4
CASSLAGLGEENIQYF
TGTGCCAGCAGTTTAGCCGGACTGGGAGAGGAAAACATTCAGTACTTC
>.|TRBV4-1|few|TRBJ1-4
CASSQDPGSVSANEKLFF
TGCGCCAGCAGCCAAGATCCCGGATCCGTCTCAGCTAATGAAAAACTGTTTTTT
>.|TRBV14|many|TRBJ2-7
CASSQIGNEQYF
TGTGCCAGCAGCCAAATAGGGAACGAGCAGTACTTC
>.|TRBV29-1|many|TRBJ1-5
CSVEAGSGQPQHF
TGCAGCGTTGAGGCGGGATCTGGTCAGCCCCAGCATTTT
>.|TRBV7-9|.|TRBJ1-2
CASSTGYLGYGYTF
TGTGCCAGCAGCACCGGATACTTGGGTTATGGCTACACCTTC
>TRBD1|TRBV5-6|few|TRBJ1-1
CASRGKLGRNTEAFF
TGTGCGAGCAGGGGGAAACTGGGGAGGAACACTGAAGCTTTCTTT
>.|TRBV5-1|many|TRBJ1-1
CASSHDLNTEAFF
TGCGCCAGCAGCCACGACCTTAACACTGAAGCTTTCTTT
>.|TRBV4-2|few|TRBJ2-5
CASSQALRGARTQYF
TGTGCCAGCAGCCAAGCACTCCGGGGGGCTCGGACCCAGTACTTC
>.|TRBV12-3/TRBV12-4|many|TRBJ1-5
CASSLYDRPQHF
TGTGCCAGCAGTTTGTACGACCGGCCCCAGCATTTT
>.|TRBV20-1|.|TRBJ2-3
CSASLGVYTDTQYF
TGCAGTGCTAGTCTTGGGGTGTACACAGATACGCAGTATTTT
>.|TRBV7-2|.|TRBJ2-5
CASSSQAGQETQYF
TGTGCCAGCAGCTCTCAAGCGGGTCAAGAGACCCAGTACTTC
>.|TRBV5-1|many|TRBJ2-5
CASKFRTDQETQYF
TGCGCCAGCAAATTCCGGACAGACCAAGAGACCCAGTACTTC
>TRBD1|TRBV28|.|TRBJ2-7
CASSTPGTGGYEQYF
TGTGCCAGCAGTACCCCCGGGACAGGGGGCTACGAGCAGTACTTC
>.|TRBV5-1|.|TRBJ1-3
CASSSQTTGSGNTIYF
TGCGCCAGCAGCTCGCAAACGACAGGATCTGGAAACACCATATATTTT
>.|TRBV20-1|few|TRBJ2-1
CSARFKRTTAYNEQFF
TGCAGTGCTAGATTCAAGCGCACTACAGCCTACAATGAGCAGTTCTTC
>.|TRBV27|.|TRBJ1-1
CASSRGRATEAFF
TGTGCCAGCAGCCGGGGCAGGGCCACTGAAGCTTTCTTT
>TRBD1|TRBV10-3|many|TRBJ2-3
CAIRPGQGDTQYF
TGTGCCATCAGACCGGGACAGGGAGATACGCAGTATTTT
>TRBD1|TRBV20-1|.|TRBJ2-7
CSGGQGAYEQYF
TGCAGCGGAGGACAGGGAGCGTACGAGCAGTACTTC
>TRBD1|TRBV19|.|TRBJ1-5
CASSRGQGNQPQHF
TGTGCCAGTAGTAGAGGACAGGGCAATCAGCCCCAGCATTTT
>TRBD2|TRBV28|.|TRBJ2-7
CASSSGLAGTYEQYF
TGTGCCAGCAGTAGTGGGCTAGCGGGGACCTACGAGCAGTACTTC
>.|TRBV28|.|TRBJ1-2
CASTGVNYGYTF
TGTGCCAGCACTGGGGTTAACTATGGCTACACCTTC
>.|TRBV7-8|.|TRBJ2-2
CASMQGTLSAPGELFF
TGTGCCAGCATGCAAGGGACCCTTAGCGCTCCCGGGGAGCTGTTTTTT
>.|TRBV6-2/TRBV6-3|.|TRBJ2-1
CASSSSRASSYNEQFF
TGTGCCAGCAGTTCGTCGCGGGCGAGCTCCTACAATGAGCAGTTCTTC
>TRBD2|TRBV5-5|many|TRBJ2-5
CASSWGAGGGETQYF
TGTGCCAGCAGCTGGGGAGCGGGGGGAGGAGAGACCCAGTACTTC
>TRBD2|TRBV5-6|.|TRBJ2-3
CAISPGGSDTQYF
TGTGCCATCAGCCCGGGGGGGTCAGATACGCAGTATTTT
>TRBD1|TRBV4-3|.|TRBJ2-4
CASSQLTGAKNIQYF
TGCGCCAGCAGCCAATTGACAGGGGCCAAAAACATTCAGTACTTC
>.|TRBV18|.|TRBJ1-1
CASSPSSTGQIGTEAFF
TGTGCCAGCTCACCATCCTCGACAGGTCAGATAGGCACTGAAGCTTTCTTT
>.|TRBV28|many|TRBJ2-2
CASSLAGYTGELFF
TGTGCCAGCAGTTTAGCGGGGTACACCGGGGAGCTGTTTTTT
>.|TRBV6-2/TRBV6-3|.|TRBJ1-5
CASLQSSNQPQHF
TGTGCCAGTCTACAGAGCAGCAATCAGCCCCAGCATTTT
>.|TRBV28|few|TRBJ2-3
CASSLSARTDTQYF
TGTGCCAGCAGTTTATCAGCCCGCACAGATACGCAGTATTTT
>TRBD2|TRBV7-2|few|TRBJ2-1
CASRLGAGGGNEQFF
TGTGCCAGCAGATTAGGGGCGGGAGGAGGAAATGAGCAGTTCTTC
>.|TRBV7-9|.|TRBJ2-2
CASSLDSNGELFF
TGTGCCAGCAGCTTAGACTCTAACGGGGAGCTGTTTTTT
>TRBD1|TRBV29-1|many|TRBJ1-5
CSVGQRDQPQHF
TGCAGCGTGGGACAGCGAGATCAGCCCCAGCATTTT
>TRBD1|TRBV28|.|TRBJ1-5
CASSPQGARQPQHF
TGTGCCAGCAGCCCCCAGGGGGCGAGACAGCCCCAGCATTTT
>.|TRBV20-1|.|TRBJ1-1
CSARDPRALSPGTEAFF
TGCAGTGCTAGAGATCCCCGGGCCCTATCCCCGGGGACTGAAGCTTTCTTT
>TRBD1|TRBV10-3|.|TRBJ1-1
CAISPGTGSTEAFF
TGTGCCATCAGCCCCGGGACAGGGTCCACTGAAGCTTTCTTT
>TRBD1|TRBV28|.|TRBJ1-1
CASSLTGGLTEAFF
TGTGCCAGCAGTTTAACAGGGGGTCTCACTGAAGCTTTCTTT
>.|TRBV7-9|.|TRBJ1-3
CASSLGMDGNTIYF
TGTGCCAGCAGCTTAGGAATGGACGGAAACACCATATATTTT
>TRBD2|TRBV10-3|many|TRBJ2-2
CAIRTVDGRAWDTGELFF
TGTGCCATCAGGACCGTCGACGGGAGGGCCTGGGACACCGGGGAGCTGTTTTTT
>TRBD2|TRBV2|many|TRBJ2-3
CASKAIVGTRLTDTQYF
TGTGCCAGCAAGGCAATCGTAGGGACTAGACTCACAGATACGCAGTATTTT
>TRBD2|TRBV7-9|many|TRBJ2-1
CASRTTGTSGEQFF
TGTGCCAGCAGGACAACCGGGACTAGCGGCGAGCAGTTCTTC
>TRBD2|TRBV5-1|.|TRBJ2-1
CASRSTSGSNEQFF
TGCGCCAGCAGGTCAACTAGCGGGAGTAATGAGCAGTTCTTC
>.|TRBV7-9|few|TRBJ2-1
CASSPLSTYNEQFF
TGTGCCAGCAGCCCGCTTTCTACCTACAATGAGCAGTTCTTC
>.|TRBV20-1|many|TRBJ1-5
CSARKGPAEYQPQHF
TGCAGTGCTAGGAAGGGACCCGCGGAGTATCAGCCCCAGCATTTT
>.|TRBV6-6|many|TRBJ2-5
CASSRGQKETQYF
TGTGCCAGCAGCCGAGGACAGAAGGAGACCCAGTACTTC
>TRBD2|TRBV4-3|few|TRBJ2-1
CASSQEVSGGRHNEQFF
TGCGCCAGCAGCCAAGAAGTATCTGGCGGGAGACACAATGAGCAGTTCTTC
>.|TRBV11-2|.|TRBJ2-1
CASSPRAQQGYFGRYNEQFF
TGTGCCAGCAGCCCCCGAGCACAACAGGGTTATTTTGGAAGGTACAATGAGCAGTTCTTC
>.|TRBV21-1|.|TRBJ2-7
CASSFNDRGPYEQYF
TGTGCCAGCAGCTTTAATGACAGGGGACCCTACGAGCAGTACTTC
>.|TRBV9|many|TRBJ2-1
CASPRNRVSYNEQFF
TGTGCCAGCCCTCGAAACAGGGTCTCCTACAATGAGCAGTTCTTC
>.|TRBV12-3/TRBV12-4|few|TRBJ2-7
CASSLFSYEQYF
TGTGCCAGCAGCTTATTTTCCTACGAGCAGTACTTC
>TRBD2|TRBV6-1|.|TRBJ2-3
CASSPSPASGGLDTQYF
TGTGCCAGCAGCCCTAGCCCGGCTAGCGGGGGGTTAGATACGCAGTATTTT